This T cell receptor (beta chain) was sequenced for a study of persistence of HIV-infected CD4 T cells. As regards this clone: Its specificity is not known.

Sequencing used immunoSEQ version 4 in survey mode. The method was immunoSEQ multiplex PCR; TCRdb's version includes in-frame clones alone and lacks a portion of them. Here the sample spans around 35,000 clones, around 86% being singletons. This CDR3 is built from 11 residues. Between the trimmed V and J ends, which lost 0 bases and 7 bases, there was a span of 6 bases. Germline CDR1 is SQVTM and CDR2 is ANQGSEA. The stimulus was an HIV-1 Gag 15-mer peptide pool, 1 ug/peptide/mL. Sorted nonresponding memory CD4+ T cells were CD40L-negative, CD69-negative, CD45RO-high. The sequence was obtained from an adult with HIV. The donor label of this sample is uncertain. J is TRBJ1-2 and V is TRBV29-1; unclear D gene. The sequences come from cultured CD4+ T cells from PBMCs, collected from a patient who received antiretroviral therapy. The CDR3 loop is CSVEEVFGYTF. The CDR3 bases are TGCAGCGTTGAAGAGGTCTTTGGCTACACCTTC.